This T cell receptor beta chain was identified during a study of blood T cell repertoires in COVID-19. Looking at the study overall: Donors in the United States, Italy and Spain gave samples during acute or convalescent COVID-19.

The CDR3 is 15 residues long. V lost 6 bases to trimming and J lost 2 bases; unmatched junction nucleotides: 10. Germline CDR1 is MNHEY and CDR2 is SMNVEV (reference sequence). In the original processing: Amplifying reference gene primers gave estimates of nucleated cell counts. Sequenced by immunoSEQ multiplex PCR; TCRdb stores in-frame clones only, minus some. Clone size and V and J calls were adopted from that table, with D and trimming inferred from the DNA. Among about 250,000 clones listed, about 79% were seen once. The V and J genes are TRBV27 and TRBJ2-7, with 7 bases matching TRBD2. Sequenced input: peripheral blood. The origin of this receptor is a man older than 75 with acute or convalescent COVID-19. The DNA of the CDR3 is TGTGCCAGCAGGATTTTAAGGGAGGGCACCTACGAGCAGTACTTC. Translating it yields CASRILREGTYEQYF.